The source of this TCR beta chain is a study of CD8+CD57+ T cells in acquired aplastic anemia. The template for TCR beta VDJ and CDR3 sequence profiling was genomic DNA. MiXCR, run by TCRdb on the reads, gives a single entry per CDR3 protein. The data hold roughly 160,000 distinct CDR3 sequences, with about 64% observed a single time. The CDR3 totals 14 residues. The V gene's germline CDR1 is SGDLS and CDR2 YYNGEE. V was cut by 3 bases and J by 5 bases, with 15 bases left in between. Before being chosen for sequencing, patients had shown CD8+CD57+ cell expansion by flow cytometry. Sample: sorted CD4+, CD8+, or CD8+CD57+ T cells (not recorded which) from PBMCs. The J gene is TRBJ2-7, the V gene TRBV9, with unresolved D. The sequence derives from a human donor with aplastic anemia. This CDR3 is CASSAGRSIHEQYF. In DNA, the CDR3 is TGTGCCAGCAGCGCAGGACGGAGCATCCACGAGCAGTACTTC.